One T cell receptor (beta chain) is described in this entry. The antigen is not known. Autoimmune disease history or systemic immunosuppression led to patients being barred. The data were produced by immunoSEQ multiplex PCR, yet TCRdb's version contains in-frame clones alone and is incomplete. This table holds 70,000 to 85,000 clones, approximately 91% found once. The data were taken from a study of OX40 agonist ivuxolimab in advanced cancers. Study context: A history of anti-PD-1, anti-PD-L1 or anti-CTLA-4 therapy was acceptable, and approximately 40% had some. General observations from the study: Researchers did not establish what antigens the expanded peripheral T cells target. People who partly responded at 0.1-3.0 mg/kg had some of the least clonal expansion seen.

With 0 bases removed from V and 3 bases from J, the gap between germline ends came to 15 bases. The CDR3 runs to 16 residues. The germline V gene encodes CDR1 LGHNA and CDR2 YSLEER. The material was CD4+ or CD8+ T cells sorted from blood, obtained in a trial of the OX40 agonist ivuxolimab. The origin of this receptor is an adult with an advanced solid tumor such as melanoma, head and neck, liver or kidney cancer. The chain links TRBV4-3 to TRBJ2-7; unclear D gene. The CDR3 loop reads CASSQEIETRHYEQYF. The DNA for the CDR3 is TGCGCCAGCAGCCAAGAAATAGAAACTCGACACTACGAGCAGTACTTC.